These T cell receptor beta chains were read from a single sample in a study of cytomegalovirus exposure and HLA in healthy donors. Produced via immunoSEQ multiplex PCR; TCRdb's table is partial and in-frame only. The sample has 90,000 to 110,000 clones, about 70% seen once. The specimen sequenced was PBMCs. The receptors were sampled from a young man in good health and CMV-seronegative. The CDR3 runs from the conserved cysteine through the conserved F or W. Rows may omit the clone size; those that give it use once, few, many or a size class.

V	J	size	CDR3
TRBV5-1	TRBJ1-6	NA	CASSSPGTGINSPLHF
TRBV5-6	TRBJ2-5	NA	CASSLILRERKETQYF
TRBV20-1	TRBJ2-1	NA	CSAFGGRQFF
TRBV4-1	TRBJ2-2	NA	CASSPGGTGELFF
TRBV7-3	TRBJ2-1	NA	CASSFVPLRTRINEQFF
TRBV6-5	TRBJ1-4	NA	CASSYRGRRLFF
TRBV19	TRBJ1-5	NA	CASSREGRSNQPQHF
TRBV11-2	TRBJ1-3	NA	CASSERVLDRAKYF
TRBV5-1	TRBJ2-5	few	CASSLKGGREETQYF
TRBV28	TRBJ1-2	NA	CASSFSQLYGYTF
TRBV6-5	TRBJ2-7	NA	CASSPAIGQNQEYF
TRBV7-2	TRBJ2-1	NA	CASSSEGVRGNEQFF
TRBV18	TRBJ1-3	NA	CASSPPHRGRGGNTIYF
TRBV27	TRBJ2-2	NA	CASSLRISSGTTGELFF
TRBV6-6	TRBJ2-1	NA	CASSRTSGAFGEQFF
TRBV18	TRBJ2-7	NA	CASSPRASGSYEQYF
TRBV19	TRBJ1-1	few	CASSLDRTGLLAFF
TRBV7-2	TRBJ1-2	NA	CASSATGTYGYTF
TRBV7-2	TRBJ2-5	NA	CASSLMGGWEETQYF
TRBV5-1	TRBJ2-7	NA	CASSLGWGDLSYEQYF
TRBV18	TRBJ2-2	NA	CASSPPGQGVNTGELFF
TRBV6-5	TRBJ2-1	NA	CASSRTGPNEQFF
TRBV28	TRBJ2-2	once	CATLREGLAKDTGELFF
TRBV14	TRBJ1-1	NA	CASSPLGTGRTEAFF
TRBV7-2	TRBJ2-1	NA	CASSPRTGAYNEQFF
TRBV7-6	TRBJ2-6	NA	CASSLGGAGANGLTF
TRBV7-3	TRBJ2-2	NA	CASSSLGGNTGELFF
TRBV2	TRBJ1-4	once	CASRLTGINEKLFF
TRBV5-4	TRBJ2-7	few	CASSPAGGRWYEQYF